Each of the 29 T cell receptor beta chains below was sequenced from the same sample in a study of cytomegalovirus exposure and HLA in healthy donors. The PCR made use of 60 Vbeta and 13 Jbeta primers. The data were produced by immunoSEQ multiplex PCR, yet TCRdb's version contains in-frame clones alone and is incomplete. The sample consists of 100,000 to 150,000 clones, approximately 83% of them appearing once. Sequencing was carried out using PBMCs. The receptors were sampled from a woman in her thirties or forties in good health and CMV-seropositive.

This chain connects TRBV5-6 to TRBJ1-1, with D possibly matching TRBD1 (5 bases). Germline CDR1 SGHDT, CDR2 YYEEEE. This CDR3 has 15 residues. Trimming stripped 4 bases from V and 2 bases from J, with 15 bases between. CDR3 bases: TGTGCCAGCAGCAAGCAGGGTTCTTACAACACTGAAGCTTTCTTT. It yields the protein CASSKQGSYNTEAFF.

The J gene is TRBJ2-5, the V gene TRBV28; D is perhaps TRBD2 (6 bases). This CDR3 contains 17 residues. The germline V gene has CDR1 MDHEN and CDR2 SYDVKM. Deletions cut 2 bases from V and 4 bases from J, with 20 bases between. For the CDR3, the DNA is TGTGCCAGCAGTTTACCACATAAACTTCAGGGAGGAGAGACCCAGTACTTC. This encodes CASSLPHKLQGGETQYF.

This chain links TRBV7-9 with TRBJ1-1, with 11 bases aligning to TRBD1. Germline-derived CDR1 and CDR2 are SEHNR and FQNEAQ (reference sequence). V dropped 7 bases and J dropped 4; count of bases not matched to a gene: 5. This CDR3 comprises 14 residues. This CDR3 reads CASTRTGGFTEAFF. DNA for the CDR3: TGTGCCAGCACCAGGACAGGGGGCTTCACTGAAGCTTTCTTT.

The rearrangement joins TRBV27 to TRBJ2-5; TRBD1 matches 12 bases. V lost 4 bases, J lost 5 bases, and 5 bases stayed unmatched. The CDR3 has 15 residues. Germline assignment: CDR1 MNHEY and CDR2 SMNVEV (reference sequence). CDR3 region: CASSSGTGGVETQYF. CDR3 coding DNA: TGTGCCAGCAGTTCCGGGACAGGGGGCGTGGAGACCCAGTACTTC.

CDR3 amino acids: CASSSYIPGLAANEQFF. In nucleotides, the CDR3 is TGCGCCAGCAGCTCCTATATACCGGGACTAGCGGCCAATGAGCAGTTCTTC. The chain couples TRBV5-1 to TRBJ2-1; 11 positions match TRBD2. V shed 3 bases, J shed 6 bases, and the junction held 11 bases outside the gene matches. Germline V lookup: CDR1 SGHRS, CDR2 YFSETQ. The CDR3 extends over 17 amino acids.

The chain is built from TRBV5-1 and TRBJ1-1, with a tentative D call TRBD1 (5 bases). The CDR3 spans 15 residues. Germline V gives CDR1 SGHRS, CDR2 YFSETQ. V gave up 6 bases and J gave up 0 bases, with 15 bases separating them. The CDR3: CASTISRGVNTEAFF. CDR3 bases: TGCGCCAGCACCATTAGTCGGGGGGTGAACACTGAAGCTTTCTTT.

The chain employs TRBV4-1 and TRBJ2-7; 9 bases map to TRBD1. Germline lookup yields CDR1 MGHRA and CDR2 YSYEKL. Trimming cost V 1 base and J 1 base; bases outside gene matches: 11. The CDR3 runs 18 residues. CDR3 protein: CASSQADFIGQGSYEQYF. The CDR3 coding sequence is TGCGCCAGCAGCCAAGCGGATTTTATAGGACAGGGGTCCTACGAGCAGTACTTC.

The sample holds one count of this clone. In DNA form, the CDR3 reads TGTGCCAGCAGCCTGACTAGCGGGGGGGGGAGCGAGCAGTACTTC. As protein: CASSLTSGGGSEQYF. The gene calls are TRBV11-3 and TRBJ2-7; 14 bases match TRBD2. CDR3 length equals 15 residues. Germline CDR1 reads SGHNT; CDR2 reads YENEEA. Trimming removed 5 bases from V and 6 bases from J; junction bases left unmatched: 6.

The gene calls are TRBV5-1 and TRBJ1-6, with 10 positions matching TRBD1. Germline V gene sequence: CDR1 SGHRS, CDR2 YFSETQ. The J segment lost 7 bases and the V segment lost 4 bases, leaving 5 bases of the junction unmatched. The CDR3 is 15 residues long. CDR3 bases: TGCGCCAGCAGCCTACCGGGACAGGGGAATTCACCCCTCCACTTT. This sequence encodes CASSLPGQGNSPLHF.

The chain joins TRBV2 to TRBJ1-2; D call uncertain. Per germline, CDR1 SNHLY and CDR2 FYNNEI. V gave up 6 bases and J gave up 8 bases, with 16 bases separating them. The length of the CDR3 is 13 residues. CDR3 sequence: CASRLFPLYGYTF. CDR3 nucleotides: TGTGCCAGCAGACTTTTCCCGCTCTACGGCTACACCTTC.

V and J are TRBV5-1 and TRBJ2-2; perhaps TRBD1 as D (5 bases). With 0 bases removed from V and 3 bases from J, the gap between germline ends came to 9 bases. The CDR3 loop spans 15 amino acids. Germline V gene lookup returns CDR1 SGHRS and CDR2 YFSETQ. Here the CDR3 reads CASSLEGHYTGELFF. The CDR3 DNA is TGCGCCAGCAGCTTGGAGGGGCACTACACCGGGGAGCTGTTTTTT.

The CDR3 is CASSVDGTLGNTIYF. The CDR3 bases are TGTGCCAGCAGCGTAGACGGGACACTAGGAAACACCATATATTTT. The chain recombines TRBV9 with TRBJ1-3; D might be TRBD1 (6 bases). V was cut by 0 bases and J by 4 bases, with 11 bases left in between. CDR3 size: 15 residues. Germline V gene sequence: CDR1 SGDLS, CDR2 YYNGEE. Drawing the rest from reference TRBV9 and TRBJ1-3, the complete variable domain is DSGVTQTPKHLITATGQRVTLRCSPRSGDLSVYWYQQSLDQGLQFLIQYYNGEERAKGNILERFSAQQFPDLHSELNLSSLELGDSALYFCASSVDGTLGNTIYFGEGSWLTVV.

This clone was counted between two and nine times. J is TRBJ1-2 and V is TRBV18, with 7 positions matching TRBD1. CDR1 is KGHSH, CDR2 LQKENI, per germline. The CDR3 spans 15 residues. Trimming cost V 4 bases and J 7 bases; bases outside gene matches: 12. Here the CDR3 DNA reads TGTGCCAGCTCACATACGACAGGGTCATTGTCTGGCTACACCTTC. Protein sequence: CASSHTTGSLSGYTF.

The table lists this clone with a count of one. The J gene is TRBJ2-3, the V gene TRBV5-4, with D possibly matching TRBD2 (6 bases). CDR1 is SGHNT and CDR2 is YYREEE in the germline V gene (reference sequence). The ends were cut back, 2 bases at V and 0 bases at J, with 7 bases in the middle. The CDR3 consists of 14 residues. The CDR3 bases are TGTGCCAGCAGCTTTAGCGGTAGCACAGATACGCAGTATTTT. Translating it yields CASSFSGSTDTQYF.

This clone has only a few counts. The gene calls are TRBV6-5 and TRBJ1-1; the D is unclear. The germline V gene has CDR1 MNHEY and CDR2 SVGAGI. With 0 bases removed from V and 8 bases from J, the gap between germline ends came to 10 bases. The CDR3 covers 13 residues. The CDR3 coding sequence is TGTGCCAGCAGTTACTCACCCGGCGGGGAAGCTTTCTTT. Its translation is CASSYSPGGEAFF.

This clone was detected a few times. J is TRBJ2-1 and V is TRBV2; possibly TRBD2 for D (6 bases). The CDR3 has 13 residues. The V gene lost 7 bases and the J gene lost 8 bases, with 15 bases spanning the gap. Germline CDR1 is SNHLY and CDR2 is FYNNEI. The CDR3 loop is CASKTRGGDEQFF. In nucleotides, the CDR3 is TGTGCCAGCAAGACTAGAGGAGGCGATGAGCAGTTCTTC.

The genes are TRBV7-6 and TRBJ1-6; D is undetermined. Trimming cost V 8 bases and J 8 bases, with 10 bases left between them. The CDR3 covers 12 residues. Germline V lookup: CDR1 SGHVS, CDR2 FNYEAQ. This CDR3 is CASRGRDSPLHF. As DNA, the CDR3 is TGTGCCAGCCGGGGTAGAGATTCACCCCTCCACTTT.

The CDR3 loop is CAWRPQGANQPQHF. The CDR3 DNA reads as TGTGCCTGGAGGCCGCAGGGGGCGAATCAGCCCCAGCATTTT. This chain connects TRBV30 to TRBJ1-5, with 8 bases aligning to TRBD1. The germline CDR1 and CDR2 sequences are GTSNPN and SVGIG (reference sequence). The junction had 5 bases not matched to a gene; V was cut back by 3 bases and J by 4 bases. The CDR3 sequence is 14 residues long.

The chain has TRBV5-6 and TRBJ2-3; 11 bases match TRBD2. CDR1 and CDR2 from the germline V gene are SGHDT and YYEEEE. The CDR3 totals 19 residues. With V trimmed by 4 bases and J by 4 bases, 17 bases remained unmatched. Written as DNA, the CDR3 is TGTGCCAGCAGCCGACAACTAGCGGGAGAGTACGGATGGCCAGATACGCAGTATTTT. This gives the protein CASSRQLAGEYGWPDTQYF.

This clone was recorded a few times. CDR3 loop: CASEVSYEQYF. CDR3 DNA sequence: TGTGCCAGCGAGGTCTCCTACGAGCAGTACTTC. The chain has TRBV2 and TRBJ2-7; the D is unclear. This CDR3 has 11 amino acids. Germline V gene lookup returns CDR1 SNHLY and CDR2 FYNNEI. Trimming shortened V by 8 bases and J by 0 bases, and 5 bases separated the two germline ends.

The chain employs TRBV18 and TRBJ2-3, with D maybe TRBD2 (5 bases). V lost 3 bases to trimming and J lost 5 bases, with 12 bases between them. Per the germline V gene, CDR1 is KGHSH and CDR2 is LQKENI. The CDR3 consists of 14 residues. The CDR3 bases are TGTGCCAGCTCACCCGGCGGGCGAGGAGATACGCAGTATTTT. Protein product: CASSPGGRGDTQYF. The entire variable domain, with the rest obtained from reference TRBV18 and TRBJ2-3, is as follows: NAGVMQNPRHLVRRRGQEARLRCSPMKGHSHVYWYRQLPEEGLKFMVYLQKENIIDESGMPKERFSAEFPKEGPSILRIQQVVRGDSAAYFCASSPGGRGDTQYFGPGTRLTVL.

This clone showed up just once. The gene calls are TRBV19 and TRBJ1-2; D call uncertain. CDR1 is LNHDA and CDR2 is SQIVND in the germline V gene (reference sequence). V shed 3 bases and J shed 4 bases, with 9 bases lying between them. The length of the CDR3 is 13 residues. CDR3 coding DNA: TGTGCCAGTAGTATTAACGGTCCCTATGGCTACACCTTC. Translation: CASSINGPYGYTF.

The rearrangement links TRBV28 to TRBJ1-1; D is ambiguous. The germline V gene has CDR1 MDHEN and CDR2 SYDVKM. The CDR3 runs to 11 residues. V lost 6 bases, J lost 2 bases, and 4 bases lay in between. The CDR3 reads CASSVNTEAFF. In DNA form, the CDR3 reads TGTGCCAGCAGCGTCAACACTGAAGCTTTCTTT.

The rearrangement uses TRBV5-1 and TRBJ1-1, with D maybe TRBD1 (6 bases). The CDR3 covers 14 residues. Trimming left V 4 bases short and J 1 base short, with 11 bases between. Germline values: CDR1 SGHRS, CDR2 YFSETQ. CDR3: CASSMDSRNTEAFF. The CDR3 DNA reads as TGCGCCAGCAGCATGGACAGTCGGAACACTGAAGCTTTCTTT.

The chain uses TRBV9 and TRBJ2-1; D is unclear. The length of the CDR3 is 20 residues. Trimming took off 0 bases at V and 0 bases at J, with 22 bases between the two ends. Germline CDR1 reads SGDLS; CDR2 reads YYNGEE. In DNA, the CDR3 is TGTGCCAGCAGCGTAGCTAGTTGGTACGGCTTAGAAAGCTCCTACAATGAGCAGTTCTTC. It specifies CASSVASWYGLESSYNEQFF.

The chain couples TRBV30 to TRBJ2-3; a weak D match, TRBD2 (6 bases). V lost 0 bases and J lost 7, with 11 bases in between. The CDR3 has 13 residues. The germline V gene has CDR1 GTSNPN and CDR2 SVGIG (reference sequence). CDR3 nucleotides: TGTGCCTGGAGTGTACCAGGGAGGAATACGCAGTATTTT. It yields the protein CAWSVPGRNTQYF.

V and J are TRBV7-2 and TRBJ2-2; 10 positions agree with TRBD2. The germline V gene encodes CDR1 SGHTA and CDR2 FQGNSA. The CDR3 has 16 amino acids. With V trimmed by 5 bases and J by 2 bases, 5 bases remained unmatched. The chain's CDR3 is CASSGGTSANTGELFF. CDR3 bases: TGTGCCAGCAGCGGTGGGACTAGCGCTAACACCGGGGAGCTGTTTTTT.

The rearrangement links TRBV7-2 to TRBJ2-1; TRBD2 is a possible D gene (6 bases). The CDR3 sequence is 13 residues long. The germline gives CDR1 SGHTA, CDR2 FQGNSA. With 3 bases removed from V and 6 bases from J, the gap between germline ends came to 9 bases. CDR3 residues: CASSFRGSNEQFF. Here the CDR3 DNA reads TGTGCCAGCAGCTTCCGGGGGAGCAATGAGCAGTTCTTC.

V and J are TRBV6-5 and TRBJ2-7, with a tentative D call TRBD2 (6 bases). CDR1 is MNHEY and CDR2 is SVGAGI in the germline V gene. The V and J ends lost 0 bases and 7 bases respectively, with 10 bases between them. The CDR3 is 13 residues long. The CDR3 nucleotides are TGTGCCAGCAGTTACTCGGAGGGGAGGGAGCAGTACTTC. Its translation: CASSYSEGREQYF.